The subject of this entry is one T cell receptor beta chain. Distinct nucleotide sequences in the sample also encode this CDR3. CDR3 length: 11 residues. Trimming removed 3 bases from V and 10 bases from J, with 7 bases in between. This sample is drawn from a study of blood T cell repertoires in COVID-19. Study-level information: The United States, Italy and Spain were the sources of the acute and convalescent COVID-19 samples. T cells, B-cell-depleted T cells, or PBMCs supplied cDNA or gDNA.

Assay used: immunoSEQ multiplex PCR; TCRdb lists only in-frame clones, some missing. The sample shows approximately 530,000 clones, approximately 91% of them seen only once. This clonotype was obtained from a woman aged 50 to 60 with COVID-19, enrolled during active disease. Material for sequencing was peripheral blood. The J gene is TRBJ2-1, the V gene TRBV12-3 or TRBV12-4; D is possibly TRBD2 (5 bases). The CDR3 loop is CASSFRGEQFF. For the CDR3, the DNA is TGTGCCAGCAGTTTTCGGGGAGAGCAGTTCTTC.